The following is a T cell receptor beta chain sequence with its context. Its antigen is as yet unknown. Around 1.8 micrograms of genomic DNA came from cryopreserved PBMCs for TCR beta libraries. This record belongs to a study of cytotoxic CD8 clonotypes in ibrutinib-treated CLL. General study points: Clonality was higher at ibrutinib response and returned toward baseline at progression.

Here immunoSEQ multiplex PCR was the method, and the copy in TCRdb shows in-frame clones only, minus some. The sample holds hundreds of thousands of clones, around 70% seen once. The material was PBMCs, obtained after 12 months of ibrutinib treatment. This receptor was obtained from a human donor with chronic lymphocytic leukemia.

CDR3 residues: CASSLSKVTEAFF. Here the CDR3 DNA reads TGTGCCAGCAGTCTATCGAAGGTCACTGAAGCTTTCTTT. The genes are TRBV28 and TRBJ1-1; D uncertain. The V end lost 5 bases, the J end lost 4 bases, and 11 bases lay between the germline ends. Germline-derived CDR1 and CDR2 are MDHEN and SYDVKM. CDR3 size: 13 residues.